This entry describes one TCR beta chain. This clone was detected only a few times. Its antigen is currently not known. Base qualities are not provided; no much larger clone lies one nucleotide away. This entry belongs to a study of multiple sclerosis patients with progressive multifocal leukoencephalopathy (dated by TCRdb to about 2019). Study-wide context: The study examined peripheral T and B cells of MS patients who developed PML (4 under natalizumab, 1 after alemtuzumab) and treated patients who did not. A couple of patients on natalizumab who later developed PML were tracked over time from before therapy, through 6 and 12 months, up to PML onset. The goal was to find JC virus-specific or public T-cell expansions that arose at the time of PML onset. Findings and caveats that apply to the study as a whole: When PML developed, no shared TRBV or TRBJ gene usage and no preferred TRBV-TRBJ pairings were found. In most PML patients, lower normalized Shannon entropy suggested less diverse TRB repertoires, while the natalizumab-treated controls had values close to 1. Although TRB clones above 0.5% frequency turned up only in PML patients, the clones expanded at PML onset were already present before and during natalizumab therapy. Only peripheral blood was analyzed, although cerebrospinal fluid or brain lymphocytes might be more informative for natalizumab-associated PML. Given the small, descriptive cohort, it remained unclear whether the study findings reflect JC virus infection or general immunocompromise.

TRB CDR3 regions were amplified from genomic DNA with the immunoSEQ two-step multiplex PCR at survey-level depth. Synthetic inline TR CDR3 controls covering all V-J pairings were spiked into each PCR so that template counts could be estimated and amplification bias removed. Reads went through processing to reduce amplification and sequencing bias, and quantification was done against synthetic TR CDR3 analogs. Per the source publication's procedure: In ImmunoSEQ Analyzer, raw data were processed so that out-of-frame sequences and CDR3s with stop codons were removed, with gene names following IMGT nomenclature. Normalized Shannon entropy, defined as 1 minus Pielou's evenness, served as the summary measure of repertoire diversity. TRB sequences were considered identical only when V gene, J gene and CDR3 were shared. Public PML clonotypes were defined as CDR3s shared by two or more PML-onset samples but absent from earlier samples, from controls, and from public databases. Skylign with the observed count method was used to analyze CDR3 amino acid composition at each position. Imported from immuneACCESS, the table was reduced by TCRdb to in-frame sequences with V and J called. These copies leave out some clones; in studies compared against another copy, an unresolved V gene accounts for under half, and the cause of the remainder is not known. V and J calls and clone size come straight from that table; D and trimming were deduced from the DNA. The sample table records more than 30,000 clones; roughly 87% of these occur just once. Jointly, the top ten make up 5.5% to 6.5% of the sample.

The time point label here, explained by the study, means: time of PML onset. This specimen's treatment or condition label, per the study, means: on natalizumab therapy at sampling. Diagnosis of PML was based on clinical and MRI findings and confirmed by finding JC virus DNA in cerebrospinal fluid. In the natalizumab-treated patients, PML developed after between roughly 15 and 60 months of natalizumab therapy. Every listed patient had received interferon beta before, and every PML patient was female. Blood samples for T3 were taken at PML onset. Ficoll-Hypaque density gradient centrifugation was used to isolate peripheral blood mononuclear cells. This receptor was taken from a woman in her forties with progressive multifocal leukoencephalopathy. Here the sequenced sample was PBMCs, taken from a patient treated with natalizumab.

CDR3 region: CASREGSSDSSTDTQYF. The base sequence is TGCGCCAGCAGGGAGGGTTCATCGGATTCTAGCACAGATACGCAGTATTTT. The sequence joins TRBV10-2 to TRBJ2-3; perhaps TRBD2 is the D gene, with 6 bases matching. The junction carries 19 bases between V and J, which are trimmed by 6 bases and 0 bases respectively. Taken from the germline V gene, the CDR1 and CDR2 loops are WSHSY and SAAADI. The CDR3 runs 17 amino acids, cysteine and phenylalanine included. The sequence is cut down to CDR3 DNA, 51 bases in frame from base 1.